A single TCR beta chain is shown here with its context. Its antigen target is currently unknown. No base qualities exist here, and no much larger clone lies one base off it. Collaborating institutions collected whole blood in K2EDTA tubes following their own protocols. For TCRbeta analysis, collaborators shipped samples in one of three forms: frozen whole blood, isolated PBMCs, or DNA extracted from either of those sample types. The immunoSEQ Assay, a bias-controlled multiplex PCR, was used to amplify TCRbeta CDR3 regions from genomic DNA. The study's own analysis went as follows. Within the assay, amplification of reference gene primers was used to estimate how many nucleated cells each sample contained. To quantify the absolute abundance of each unique TCRbeta CDR3 rearrangement, sequence reads were collapsed and filtered. For each sample, productive Simpson clonality was calculated by taking the square root of Simpson's diversity index across productive rearrangements. The table was pulled from immuneACCESS by TCRdb, which kept in-frame rearrangements only. Such tables lose some clones; where checked, under half of the loss comes from unresolved V genes, and the rest has no known cause. That table gives V, J and clone size, and the DNA gave D and trimming. The table for this sample lists 200,000 to 250,000 clones; around four fifths of them were counted only once. The ten most abundant clones make up 15% to 20% of the sample.

This specimen comes from a study of blood T cell repertoires in COVID-19 (dated by TCRdb to 2018 to 2021). Regarding the research as a whole: Collaborator samples came from the United States, Italy and Spain and covered acute and convalescent phases of COVID-19. The prospective study material was composed of cDNA or gDNA derived from T cells, B-cell-depleted T cells, or PBMCs. Subjects who had been exposed to COVID-19, were actively infected with it, or had recovered from it provided the deeply sampled blood TCRbeta repertoires that made up the dataset. A freely available public database, intended as a resource for researchers studying the immune response to SARS-CoV-2, is where the repertoires were released. Samples were obtained from the ongoing ImmuneRACE study (first 160 participants) and from about 1,300 subjects provided by 6 global collaborators. Sample metadata almost always included a de-identified subject ID, COVID-19 status, age in years and sex. Where available, HLA class I and class II types were taken from metadata supplied by the sample provider and were not determined by assay-based typing. Findings and caveats that apply to the study as a whole: Clinical and demographic metadata were provided uncurated, with the amount varying by source and participant.

CDR1 and CDR2 (SGHTA, FQGTGA) derive from the germline V gene. The CDR3 measures 11 amino acids from cysteine to phenylalanine. Just the 33-base CDR3 DNA is kept, in frame starting at base 1. After removal of 11 bases from V and 5 bases from J, the junction retains 3 bases not matched to a gene. This chain joins TRBV7-3 to TRBJ1-2, with 9 middle bases fitting TRBD1. Sample: peripheral blood. This clonotype was sampled from an elderly woman with active or convalescent COVID-19. CDR3 reads: CAGGQGYGYTF. The nucleotides read TGTGCCGGGGGACAGGGATATGGCTACACCTTC.